The 17 T cell receptor beta chains reported below all come from one sample, sequenced in a study of T cells in tuberculosis. The protocol was immunoSEQ multiplex PCR, while the TCRdb copy is restricted to in-frame clones and leaves out a portion. Of around 30,000 clones listed, over 90% were seen once; the top ten hold over 4.5%. Sequenced input: PBMCs. The source is a donor aged 5-35 years with latent tuberculosis or without tuberculosis infection.

The chain joins TRBV21-1 to TRBJ1-4. TRBV21-1 is listed as a pseudogene. This CDR3 region has 15 residues. The DNA for the CDR3 is TGTGCCAGCAGCAAAGGTCGCGGCGGAGGTGAAAAACTGTTTTTT. As protein: CASSKGRGGGEKLFF.

In its sample, this clone was seen a few times. The chain recombines TRBV13 with TRBJ1-3, with D maybe TRBD1 (5 bases). The CDR3 extends over 13 amino acids. Germline V lookup: CDR1 PRHDT, CDR2 FYEKMQ (reference sequence). V was cut by 11 bases and J by 0 bases, with 11 bases left in between. CDR3 protein: CAAGTVSGNTIYF. The DNA for the CDR3 is TGTGCCGCGGGGACGGTCTCTGGAAACACCATATATTTT.

The J gene is TRBJ1-2, the V gene TRBV28; D is uncertain. V lost 4 bases, J lost 3 bases, and 6 bases lay in between. The germline V gene encodes CDR1 MDHEN and CDR2 SYDVKM. This CDR3 comprises 12 residues. This CDR3 reads CASSSPYYGYTF. CDR3 nucleotides: TGTGCCAGCAGTTCCCCTTACTATGGCTACACCTTC.

This rearrangement joins TRBV6-6 to TRBJ2-7; D uncertain. CDR1 is MNHNY, CDR2 SVGAGI, per germline (reference sequence). The V end was cut by 5 bases, the J end by 7 bases, with 9 bases between. This CDR3 is 11 amino acids long. The CDR3: CASSGRWEQYF. In DNA form, the CDR3 reads TGTGCCAGCAGTGGCAGGTGGGAGCAGTACTTC.

The chain couples TRBV9 to TRBJ2-2, with a weak D call TRBD2 (5 bases). The V gene lost 4 bases and the J gene lost 5 bases, with 6 bases spanning the gap. The germline gives CDR1 SGDLS, CDR2 YYNGEE. CDR3 size: 12 residues. The CDR3 DNA reads as TGTGCCAGCAGCTCGGGGACCGGGGAGCTGTTTTTT. This sequence encodes CASSSGTGELFF.

V is TRBV29-1 and J is TRBJ2-1, with TRBD2 as a possible D gene (6 bases). With 1 base removed from V and 10 bases from J, the gap between germline ends came to 14 bases. This CDR3 spans 13 amino acids. CDR1 and CDR2 from the germline V gene are SQVTM and ANQGSEA. CDR3 nucleotide sequence: TGCAGCGTTGAAGGGGGGACTGAAACCGAGCAGTTCTTC. Its translation is CSVEGGTETEQFF.

The chain is built from TRBV29-1 and TRBJ1-4; 8 bases agree with TRBD1. This CDR3 has 14 residues. Looked up from germline, CDR1 is SQVTM and CDR2 is ANQGSEA. The V segment lost 7 bases and the J segment 5 bases; nucleotides outside the gene matches: 9. The CDR3 spells CSGLTGAGNEKLFF. CDR3 in DNA: TGCAGCGGCCTGACAGGGGCTGGCAATGAAAAACTGTTTTTT.

The chain employs TRBV4-3 and TRBJ2-3, with 8 bases identical to TRBD1. This CDR3 contains 17 residues. V shed 1 base and J 0 bases; nucleotides not matched to a gene: 6. Germline-derived CDR1 and CDR2 are LGHNA and YSLEER. The DNA of the CDR3 is TGCGCCAGCAGCCAAGCTTGGACAGGGATTAGCACAGATACGCAGTATTTT. Encoded protein: CASSQAWTGISTDTQYF.

The chain has TRBV5-1 and TRBJ1-1, with D perhaps matching TRBD1 (5 bases). This CDR3 is 15 amino acids long. The V gene lost 1 base and the J gene lost 1 base, with 11 bases spanning the gap. Germline values: CDR1 SGHRS, CDR2 YFSETQ. DNA for the CDR3: TGCGCCAGCAGCTTGTCTGTCCAGGGGAACACTGAAGCTTTCTTT. It translates to CASSLSVQGNTEAFF.

The rearrangement uses TRBV5-1 and TRBJ2-1; tentatively, D is TRBD2 (6 bases). CDR3 length: 13 residues. The germline CDR1 and CDR2 sequences are SGHRS and YFSETQ. V lost 3 bases to trimming and J lost 12 bases, with 16 bases between them. This chain's CDR3 is CASSSGLPFGQFF. CDR3 sequence (DNA): TGCGCCAGCAGCTCGGGACTCCCATTCGGGCAGTTCTTC.

This sequence joins TRBV7-9 and TRBJ1-4, with D possibly matching TRBD1 (5 bases). The CDR3 consists of 14 residues. CDR1 and CDR2 (germline): SEHNR, FQNEAQ (reference sequence). Trimming removed 4 bases from V and 5 bases from J, with 11 bases in between. The CDR3 DNA is TGTGCCAGCAGCTCTATTCGGGGGAATGAAAAACTGTTTTTT. Its protein product is CASSSIRGNEKLFF.

V usage is TRBV13 and J usage is TRBJ2-7; 8 bases match TRBD2. V shed 3 bases and J 5 bases; nucleotides not matched to a gene: 9. The CDR3 consists of 15 residues. The V gene's germline CDR1 is PRHDT and CDR2 FYEKMQ (reference sequence). CDR3 sequence reads: CASSLGTRVIHEQYF. The CDR3 DNA reads TGTGCCAGCAGCTTGGGGACTAGAGTAATCCACGAGCAGTACTTC.

This chain connects TRBV7-9 to TRBJ1-1, with TRBD1 identical over 8 bases. V lost 5 bases, J lost 6 bases, and 8 bases stayed unmatched. CDR3 length: 14 amino acids. CDR1 and CDR2 (germline): SEHNR, FQNEAQ (reference sequence). The CDR3 loop reads CASSGRQGTAEAFF. The CDR3 nucleotides are TGTGCCAGCAGCGGAAGACAGGGGACCGCTGAAGCTTTCTTT.

V and J are TRBV15 and TRBJ1-5, with 11 bases identical to TRBD1. The CDR3 has 16 amino acids. CDR1 and CDR2 (germline): LNHNV, YYDKDF (reference sequence). J was trimmed by 6 bases and V by 0 bases; bases with no gene match: 4. The CDR3 region is CATSRDGGTGGQPQHF. Written as DNA, the CDR3 is TGTGCCACCAGCAGAGATGGGGGGACAGGGGGTCAGCCCCAGCATTTT.

This chain links TRBV5-1 with TRBJ2-5; D ambiguous. Trimming took off 0 bases at V and 2 bases at J, with 14 bases between the two ends. CDR3 size: 16 residues. Germline V gene data show CDR1 as SGHRS and CDR2 as YFSETQ. CDR3 region: CASSLAPGLDQETQYF. CDR3 coding DNA: TGCGCCAGCAGCTTGGCCCCGGGTTTAGATCAAGAGACCCAGTACTTC.

The gene calls are TRBV7-2 and TRBJ2-1; TRBD2 matches at 13 bases. Germline CDR1 SGHTA, CDR2 FQGNSA. Trimming cost V 5 bases and J 6 bases; bases outside gene matches: 7. This CDR3 comprises 16 residues. In nucleotides, the CDR3 is TGTGCCAGCAGCGCCAGACTAGCGGGGGGTGTCAATGAGCAGTTCTTC. This sequence encodes CASSARLAGGVNEQFF.

The chain links TRBV5-1 to TRBJ2-2, with a weak D call TRBD2 (6 bases). Germline V gene sequence: CDR1 SGHRS, CDR2 YFSETQ. V lost 5 bases to trimming and J lost 1 base, with 9 bases between them. This CDR3 is 14 amino acids long. CDR3 protein: CASRRDLNTGELFF. The CDR3 DNA is TGCGCCAGCAGGCGGGACCTGAACACCGGGGAGCTGTTTTTT.